Shown below are 18 T cell receptor beta chains from a single sample sequenced in a study of CD8 T cells in Susac syndrome. With random hexamers, reverse transcription was performed on about 0.5 to 1 ug of RNA. MiXCR, run by TCRdb on the immunoSEQ multiplex PCR reads, gives a single entry per CDR3 protein. The sample has some 190,000 distinct CDR3 sequences; 85% to 95% are singletons. Sequencing was performed on CD4+ T cells from PBMCs. These receptors originate from a human donor in good health.

The chain has TRBV12-3 or TRBV12-4 and TRBJ2-7, with D possibly being TRBD2 (5 bases). With 6 bases removed from V and 4 bases from J, the gap between germline ends came to 16 bases. This CDR3 contains 14 residues. CDR3 protein: CASRPRVRGYEQYF. The CDR3, as DNA: TGTGCCAGCAGGCCGAGGGTACGAGGGTACGAGCAGTACTTC.

The V call is TRBV7-2, the J call TRBJ2-1; no definite D call. The CDR3 loop spans 14 amino acids. V lost 5 bases and J 4 bases, leaving 12 bases between the germline ends. Germline V lookup: CDR1 SGHTA, CDR2 FQGNSA. CDR3 coding DNA: TGTGCCAGCAGCCCGAACGCCGGATACAATGAGCAGTTCTTC. Translated: CASSPNAGYNEQFF.

The V and J genes are TRBV5-4 and TRBJ2-3; TRBD1 aligns across 7 bases. This CDR3 has 14 amino acids. The junction had 11 bases not matched to a gene; V was cut back by 10 bases and J by 3 bases. The germline CDR1 and CDR2 sequences are SGHNT and YYREEE (reference sequence). The CDR3 DNA follows: TGTGCCGGAAGGACAGGTCCCCTGACAGATACGCAGTATTTT. The encoded protein is CAGRTGPLTDTQYF.

V usage is TRBV7-2 and J usage is TRBJ1-2; 7 positions match TRBD1. CDR3 length equals 14 residues. Per germline, CDR1 SGHTA and CDR2 FQGNSA. V lost 8 bases to trimming and J lost 3 bases; unmatched junction nucleotides: 9. Here the CDR3 reads CASQLGTDDYGYTF. CDR3 DNA sequence: TGTGCCAGCCAACTAGGGACAGACGACTATGGCTACACCTTC. The whole variable domain, filled in from reference TRBV7-2 and TRBJ1-2, reads GAGVSQSPSNKVTEKGKDVELRCDPISGHTALYWYRQSLGQGLEFLIYFQGNSAPDKSGLPSDRFSAERTGGSVSTLTIQRTQQEDSAVYLCASQLGTDDYGYTFGSGTRLTVV.

This chain uses TRBV20-1 with TRBJ2-3, with no clear D. The CDR3 totals 11 residues. The ends were cut back, 3 bases at V and 2 bases at J, with 3 bases in the middle. The germline CDR1 and CDR2 sequences are DFQATT and SNEGSKA (reference sequence). The CDR3 is CSASSTDTQYF. The CDR3 DNA sequence: TGCAGTGCTAGTTCCACAGATACGCAGTATTTT.

V usage is TRBV29-1 and J usage is TRBJ1-4; D is unresolved. The CDR3 is 13 amino acids. Trimming left V 7 bases short and J 1 base short, with 10 bases between. Germline CDR1 and CDR2: SQVTM and ANQGSEA. CDR3 sequence reads: CSAGGRTNEKLFF. DNA for the CDR3: TGCAGCGCTGGAGGTCGAACTAATGAAAAACTGTTTTTT. Based on the CDR3 plus reference TRBV29-1 and TRBJ1-4, the full variable domain is SAVISQKPSRDICQRGTSLTIQCQVDSQVTMMFWYRQQPGQSLTLIATANQGSEATYESGFVIDKFPISRPNLTFSTLTVSNMSPEDSSIYLCSAGGRTNEKLFFGSGTQLSVL.

The gene calls are TRBV3-1 and TRBJ1-2; D call uncertain. The V gene lost 1 base and the J gene lost 2 bases, with 5 bases spanning the gap. Germline assignment: CDR1 LGHDT and CDR2 YNNKEL (reference sequence). The CDR3 contains 13 residues. As DNA, the CDR3 is TGTGCCAGCAGCCAAGCCGGCAACTATGGCTACACCTTC. It yields the protein CASSQAGNYGYTF.

The rearrangement joins TRBV29-1 to TRBJ1-1, with no clear D. Germline values: CDR1 SQVTM, CDR2 ANQGSEA. The CDR3 contains 10 residues. Trimming removed 7 bases at V and 11 bases at J, with 14 bases between. CDR3 bases: TGCAGCGCCGCCCCGGGAAAGGCTTTCTTT. Protein sequence: CSAAPGKAFF.

The J gene is TRBJ2-7, the V gene TRBV5-4, with D possibly called TRBD1 or TRBD2 (5 bases each). V lost 1 base and J 2 bases, leaving 10 bases between the germline ends. The CDR3 sequence is 14 residues long. Germline CDR1 SGHNT, CDR2 YYREEE (reference sequence). The CDR3 nucleotides are TGTGCCAGCAGCTTGACGGGACCGGCCTACGAGCAGTACTTC. This encodes CASSLTGPAYEQYF.

This chain links TRBV4-1 with TRBJ2-5; tentative D call: TRBD2 (5 bases). V lost 0 bases to trimming and J lost 4 bases, with 12 bases between them. Germline V gene sequence: CDR1 MGHRA, CDR2 YSYEKL. The CDR3 length is 15 residues. CDR3 in amino acids: CASSQETSEGETQYF. In DNA, the CDR3 is TGCGCCAGCAGCCAAGAGACCAGCGAGGGAGAGACCCAGTACTTC.

The chain joins TRBV9 to TRBJ2-1, with D tentatively TRBD1 or TRBD2 (6 bases each). Germline values: CDR1 SGDLS, CDR2 YYNGEE. With 4 bases removed from V and 9 bases from J, the gap between germline ends came to 17 bases. CDR3 length equals 14 residues. The CDR3 is CASSHQGTQGEQFF. The CDR3 DNA sequence: TGTGCCAGCAGCCACCAGGGGACTCAGGGTGAGCAGTTCTTC. Filled out from reference TRBV9 and TRBJ2-1, the complete variable domain reads DSGVTQTPKHLITATGQRVTLRCSPRSGDLSVYWYQQSLDQGLQFLIQYYNGEERAKGNILERFSAQQFPDLHSELNLSSLELGDSALYFCASSHQGTQGEQFFGPGTRLTVL.

The V gene is TRBV3-1, the J gene TRBJ1-5; perhaps TRBD1 as D (5 bases). The ends were cut back, 5 bases at V and 6 bases at J, with 17 bases in the middle. The CDR3 runs to 15 residues. Germline V gene data show CDR1 as LGHDT and CDR2 as YNNKEL (reference sequence). The CDR3 DNA is TGTGCCAGCAGCGACGAAGCAGGGATCGGTCAGCCCCAGCATTTT. Translation gives CASSDEAGIGQPQHF.

This chain joins TRBV20-1 and TRBJ2-1, with 8 bases that match TRBD2. The CDR3 extends over 16 amino acids. CDR1 and CDR2 from the germline V gene are DFQATT and SNEGSKA (reference sequence). After removal of 5 bases from V and 0 bases from J, the junction contained 9 bases not matched to a gene. The CDR3, as DNA: TGCAGTGCTCCCCGTCCGACTAGCGCCTCCTACAATGAGCAGTTCTTC. This translates into CSAPRPTSASYNEQFF.

This clonotype was found once. The chain carries TRBV28 and TRBJ2-1; 9 nucleotides match TRBD1. Trimming removed 6 bases from V and 15 bases from J; junction bases left unmatched: 9. From germline, CDR1 is MDHEN and CDR2 SYDVKM. This CDR3 has 12 amino acids. The CDR3 region has the DNA TGTGCCAGCAGAGGGGACAGGGATTCACCGTTCTTC. This sequence encodes CASRGDRDSPFF.

The V and J genes are TRBV5-1 and TRBJ2-1, with a possible D match to TRBD2 (6 bases). CDR1 and CDR2 (germline): SGHRS, YFSETQ. V was shortened by 0 bases and J by 0 bases, with 10 bases between the two germline ends. The CDR3 covers 16 residues. The CDR3 DNA reads TGCGCCAGCAGCTTGGACGGGAGTTTCTCCTACAATGAGCAGTTCTTC. Translated, it gives CASSLDGSFSYNEQFF.

V and J are TRBV19 and TRBJ1-1; D remains ambiguous. In germline, CDR1 is LNHDA, CDR2 SQIVND (reference sequence). CDR3 length: 12 residues. V lost 3 bases, J lost 6 bases, and 8 bases lay in between. CDR3 in DNA: TGTGCCAGTAGTATTCGGGGATCTGAAGCTTTCTTT. Translating gives CASSIRGSEAFF.

This chain connects TRBV30 to TRBJ1-2, with D perhaps TRBD1 (5 bases). Germline assignment: CDR1 GTSNPN and CDR2 SVGIG (reference sequence). Trimming removed 3 bases from V and 6 bases from J, with 17 bases in between. The CDR3 is made up of 14 amino acids. The CDR3 is CAWSRDRRKNGYTF. The CDR3 nucleotides are TGTGCCTGGAGCCGGGACCGCAGAAAGAATGGCTACACCTTC.

The J gene is TRBJ2-2, the V gene TRBV20-1; tentative D call: TRBD1 (6 bases). V lost 5 bases and J lost 2, with 9 bases in between. The CDR3 is made up of 13 amino acids. Germline V gene sequence: CDR1 DFQATT, CDR2 SNEGSKA (reference sequence). The CDR3 is CSAGDKNTGELFF. CDR3 coding DNA: TGCAGTGCTGGGGACAAAAACACCGGGGAGCTGTTTTTT.